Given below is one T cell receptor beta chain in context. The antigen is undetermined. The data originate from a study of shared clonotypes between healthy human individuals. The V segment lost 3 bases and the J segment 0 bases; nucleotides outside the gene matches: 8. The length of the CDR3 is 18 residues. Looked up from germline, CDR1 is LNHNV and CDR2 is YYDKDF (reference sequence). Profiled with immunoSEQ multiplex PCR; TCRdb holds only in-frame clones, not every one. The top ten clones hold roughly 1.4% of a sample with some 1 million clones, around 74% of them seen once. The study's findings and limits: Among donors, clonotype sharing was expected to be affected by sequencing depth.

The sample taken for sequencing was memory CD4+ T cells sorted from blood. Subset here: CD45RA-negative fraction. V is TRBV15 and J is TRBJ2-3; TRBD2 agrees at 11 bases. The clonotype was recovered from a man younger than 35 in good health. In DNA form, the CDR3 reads TGTGCCACCAGCAGGGCCTTAGCGGGGGGGTCTAGCACAGATACGCAGTATTTT. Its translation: CATSRALAGGSSTDTQYF.